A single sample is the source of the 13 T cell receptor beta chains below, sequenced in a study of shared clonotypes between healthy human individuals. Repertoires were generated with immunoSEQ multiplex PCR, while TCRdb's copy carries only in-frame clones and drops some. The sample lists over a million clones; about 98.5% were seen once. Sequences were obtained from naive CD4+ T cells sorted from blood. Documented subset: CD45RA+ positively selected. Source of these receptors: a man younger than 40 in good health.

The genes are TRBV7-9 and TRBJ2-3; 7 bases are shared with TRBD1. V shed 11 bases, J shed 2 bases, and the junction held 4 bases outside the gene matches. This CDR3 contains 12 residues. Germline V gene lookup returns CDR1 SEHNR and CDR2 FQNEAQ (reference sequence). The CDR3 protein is CALQGNTDTQYF. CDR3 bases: TGTGCCCTACAGGGGAACACAGATACGCAGTATTTT.

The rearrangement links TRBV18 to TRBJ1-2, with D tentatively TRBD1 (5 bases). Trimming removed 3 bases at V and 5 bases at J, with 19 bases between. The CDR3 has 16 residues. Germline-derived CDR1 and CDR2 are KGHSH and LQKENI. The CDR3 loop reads CASSPDPVGQKYGYTF. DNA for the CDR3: TGTGCCAGCTCACCGGACCCCGTGGGGCAAAAGTATGGCTACACCTTC.

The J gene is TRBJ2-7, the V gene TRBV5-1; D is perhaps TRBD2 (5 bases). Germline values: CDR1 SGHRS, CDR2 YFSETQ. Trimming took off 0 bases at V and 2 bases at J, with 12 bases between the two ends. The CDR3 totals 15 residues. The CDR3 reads CASSLAASSTYEQYF. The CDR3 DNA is TGCGCCAGCAGCTTGGCAGCTAGCAGCACCTACGAGCAGTACTTC.

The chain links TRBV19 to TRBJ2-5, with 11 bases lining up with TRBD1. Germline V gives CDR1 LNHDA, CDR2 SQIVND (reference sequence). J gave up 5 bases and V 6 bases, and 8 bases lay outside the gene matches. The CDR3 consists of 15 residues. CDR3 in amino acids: CASRFRTGGGETQYF. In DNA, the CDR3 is TGTGCCAGTAGGTTTAGGACAGGGGGCGGTGAGACCCAGTACTTC. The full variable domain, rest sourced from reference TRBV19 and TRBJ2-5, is DGGITQSPKYLFRKEGQNVTLSCEQNLNHDAMYWYRQDPGQGLRLIYYSQIVNDFQKGDIAEGYSVSREKKESFPLTVTSAQKNPTAFYLCASRFRTGGGETQYFGPGTRLLVL.

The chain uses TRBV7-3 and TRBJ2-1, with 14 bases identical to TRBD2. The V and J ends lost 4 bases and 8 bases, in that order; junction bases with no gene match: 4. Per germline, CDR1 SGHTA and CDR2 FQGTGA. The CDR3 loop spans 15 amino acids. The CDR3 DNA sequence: TGTGCCAGCAGCTCGACTAGCGGGAGGGCCTATGAGCAGTTCTTC. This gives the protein CASSSTSGRAYEQFF. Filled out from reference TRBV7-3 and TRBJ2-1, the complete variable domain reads GAGVSQTPSNKVTEKGKYVELRCDPISGHTALYWYRQSLGQGPEFLIYFQGTGAADDSGLPNDRFFAVRPEGSVSTLKIQRTERGDSAVYLCASSSTSGRAYEQFFGPGTRLTVL.

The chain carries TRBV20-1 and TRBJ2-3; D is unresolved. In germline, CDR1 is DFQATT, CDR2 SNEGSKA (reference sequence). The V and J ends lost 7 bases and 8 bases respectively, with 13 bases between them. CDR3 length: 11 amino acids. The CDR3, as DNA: TGCAGTGTAGAACGGCTAGGTACGCAGTATTTT. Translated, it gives CSVERLGTQYF.

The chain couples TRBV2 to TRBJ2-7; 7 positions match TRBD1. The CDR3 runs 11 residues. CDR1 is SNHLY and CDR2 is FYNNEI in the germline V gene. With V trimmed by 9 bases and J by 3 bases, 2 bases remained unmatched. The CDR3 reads CASRQGYEQYF. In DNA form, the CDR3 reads TGTGCCAGTCGACAGGGCTACGAGCAGTACTTC. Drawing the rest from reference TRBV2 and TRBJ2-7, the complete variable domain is EPEVTQTPSHQVTQMGQEVILRCVPISNHLYFYWYRQILGQKVEFLVSFYNNEISEKSEIFDDQFSVERPDGSNFTLKIRSTKLEDSAMYFCASRQGYEQYFGPGTRLTVT.

The CDR3 nucleotides read TGTGCCAGCAGTTTAATAGCGGGAGGCCATGATGGTGAGCAGTTCTTC. It is translated as CASSLIAGGHDGEQFF. The J gene is TRBJ2-1, the V gene TRBV28, with 10 positions matching TRBD2. The germline V gene has CDR1 MDHEN and CDR2 SYDVKM. The CDR3 is 16 amino acids. Trimming removed 2 bases from V and 9 bases from J; junction bases left unmatched: 10.

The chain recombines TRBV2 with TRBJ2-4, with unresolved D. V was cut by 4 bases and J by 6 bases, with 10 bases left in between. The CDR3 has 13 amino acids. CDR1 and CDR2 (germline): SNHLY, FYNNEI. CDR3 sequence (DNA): TGTGCCAGCAGTGGGGCTACCTCAAACATTCAGTACTTC. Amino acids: CASSGATSNIQYF. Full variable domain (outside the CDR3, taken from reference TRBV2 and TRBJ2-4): EPEVTQTPSHQVTQMGQEVILRCVPISNHLYFYWYRQILGQKVEFLVSFYNNEISEKSEIFDDQFSVERPDGSNFTLKIRSTKLEDSAMYFCASSGATSNIQYFGAGTRLSVL.

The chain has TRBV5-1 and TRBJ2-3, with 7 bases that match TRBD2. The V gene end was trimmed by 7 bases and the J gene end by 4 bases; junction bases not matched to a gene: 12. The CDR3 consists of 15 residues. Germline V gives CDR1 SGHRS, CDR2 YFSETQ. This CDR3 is CASGSGVGSPDTQYF. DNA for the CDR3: TGCGCCAGCGGAAGCGGGGTCGGTAGTCCAGATACGCAGTATTTT.

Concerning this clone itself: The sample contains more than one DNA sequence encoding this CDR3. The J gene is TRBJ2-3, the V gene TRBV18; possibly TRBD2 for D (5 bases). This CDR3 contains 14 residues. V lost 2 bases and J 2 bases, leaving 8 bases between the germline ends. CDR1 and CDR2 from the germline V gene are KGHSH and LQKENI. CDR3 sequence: CASSPGLATDTQYF. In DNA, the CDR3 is TGTGCCAGCTCACCAGGGCTAGCCACAGATACGCAGTATTTT.

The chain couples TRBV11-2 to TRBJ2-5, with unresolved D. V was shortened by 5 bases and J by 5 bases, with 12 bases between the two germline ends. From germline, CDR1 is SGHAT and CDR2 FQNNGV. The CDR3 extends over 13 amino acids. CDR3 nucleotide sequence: TGTGCCAGCAGCAAAAGGTTGTGGGAGACCCAGTACTTC. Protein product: CASSKRLWETQYF.

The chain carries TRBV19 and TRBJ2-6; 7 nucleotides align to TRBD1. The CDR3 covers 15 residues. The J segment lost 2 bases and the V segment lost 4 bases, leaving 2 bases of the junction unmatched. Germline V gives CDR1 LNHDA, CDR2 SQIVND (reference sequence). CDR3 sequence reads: CASSTTGAGANVLTF. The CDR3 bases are TGTGCCAGTAGTACAACAGGGGCTGGGGCCAACGTCCTGACTTTC.